Described below is a single T cell receptor (beta chain) sequence and its context. Its specific antigen is unknown. The record has no base qualities; no much larger clone is one base away. TCR CDR3 regions were amplified from genomic DNA by multiplex PCR using the deep immunoSEQ assay. Extracted genomic DNA from each cell subset was distributed evenly across all wells of several immunoSEQ 96-well plates, and each plate was treated as a replicate. Each replicate PCR for sorted subsets received around 0.2 ug genomic DNA, equal to roughly 30,000 T cell genomes. Purified libraries were measured with a Qubit 3.0 fluorometer, size-checked on a Bioanalyzer 2100, and measured again with the KAPA Library Quantification kit. A separate single-read 150-cycle Illumina NextSeq 550 flow cell was used to sequence each immunoSEQ 96-well plate. Concerning the study's data processing: Because only junctional sequences without quality scores were contained in the immunoSEQ output, filtering matching that applied to full-length reads could not be performed. Sequences were annotated with PyIR, a Python wrapper for IgBLAST v1.9, and V/J genes and CDR3 were assigned using IMGT germline references. Reads were filtered out if the reads had weak V/J assignments (E-value above 1e-6), no CDR3, stop codons, out-of-frame junctions, or ambiguous translated residues. V3J clonotypes were defined as sequences sharing the same inferred V gene, J gene, and CDR3 amino acid sequence. Percentage overlap between repertoires was computed as shared unique clonotypes divided by the size of the smaller repertoire. Three approaches were used to assess repertoire richness: RTK rarefaction, the Chao1 estimator, and Recon v2.1 estimates of unobserved clonotypes. OLGA was used to compute generation probabilities for all TCRbeta clonotypes that the gDNA method yielded from several donors. TCRdb holds this immuneACCESS table with in-frame rearrangements only. Some clones are missing; in checked studies, unresolved V genes explain under half, and the rest has no known cause. From that table come the V and J calls and clone size; the DNA was used to work out D and trimming. The sample data list 1,400,000 or so clones, and 98% of these were observed just once. The ten most abundant clones make up around 0.38% of the sample.

Healthy HIV-negative adults with no recently reported acute infections or vaccinations were included as donors. Every donor was a Caucasian adult residing in Nashville, Tennessee, USA. CD4+ T cells were enriched by magnetic negative selection, after which naive cells were positively selected on CD45RA and the negative fraction was taken as the memory subset. Blood was collected by leukapheresis, and PBMCs were isolated by Ficoll-Histopaque density gradient centrifugation and then cryopreserved in liquid nitrogen vapor phase. Analytical flow cytometry was used to check the purity and quantity of each magnetically sorted T cell population. Each sorted fraction had its genomic DNA isolated and then quantified by UV absorbance on a Nanodrop 2000c. Between the V and J ends, shortened by 0 bases and 3 bases respectively, the junction contains 15 bases. The CDR3 covers 16 residues, taking in both the cysteine and the phenylalanine. The read is trimmed to its CDR3 DNA, 48 bases read in frame from base 1. CDR1 MGHRA and CDR2 YSYEKL are derived from the germline V gene.

The data derive from a study of shared clonotypes between healthy human individuals (dated by TCRdb to 2018 to 2020). About the investigation overall: The cohort comprised two women and a few men aged 18 to 49 years. Per donor, three plates each were used for CD4 naive and CD4 memory, two for CD8 naive, and one for CD8 memory. To estimate repertoire size and how much clonotype sharing occurs between individuals, the study deeply sequenced the blood TCR repertoires of about five healthy adults. Different laboratories and diverse techniques were used to prepare libraries and sequence TCR repertoires, to increase sequencing depth and limit assay-specific biases. Per donor, leukapheresis produced somewhere between about 0.9 and 10 billion PBMCs.

Study-wide findings and limitations: Based on pairwise subsampling, the degree of clonotype sharing among donors was expected to be affected by sequencing depth. Incomplete sequencing was indicated by rarefaction of sorted-subset datasets, despite the large sequencing depth. Higher generation probabilities were observed for clonotypes shared by all four sorted-subset donors than for non-shared clonotypes. Naive subsets generally had larger estimated clonotype richness than memory subsets did. Sampling was restricted to blood, and TCR repertoires in tissues likely differ from the TCR repertoires found in blood. Sharing across a few donors was observed for 5% to 6.5% of naive CD4, 3% to 4% of naive CD8, 2.3% of memory CD4, and around 0.4% of memory CD8 clonotypes. Because the study included only a small number of donors, the genetic and exposure-history diversity represented was limited.

Specimen: naive CD4+ T cells sorted from blood. This sample's cell subset or site label indicates: CD45RA+ positively selected. The V and J segments used are TRBV4-1 and TRBJ2-7; the best D guess is TRBD1, with 7 bases matching. The sequence derives from a man under 40 in good health. The DNA sequence is as follows: TGCGCCAGCAGCCAAGATGCGGGACAGCGCCTCTACGAGCAGTACTTC. It is translated as CASSQDAGQRLYEQYF.